This T cell receptor (beta chain) was sequenced during a study of blood T cells in healthy people across ages. Germline loops: CDR1 MNHNY, CDR2 SVGAGI (reference sequence). V lost 6 bases, J lost 4 bases, and 6 bases stayed unmatched. This CDR3 has 14 residues. The sample holds a few counts of this clonotype. With a J-beta primer mix and a sample-barcoded 5' primer, a second PCR ran roughly 6 to 11 cycles. TCRdb re-called the 5' RACE reads through MiXCR, storing one row per CDR3 protein. Of 550,000 to 600,000 distinct CDR3 sequences in the sample, around 50% are singletons; the top ten hold approximately 25%.

The genes are TRBV6-6 and TRBJ1-1, with 9 bases fitting TRBD1. The receptor's source is an elderly man in good health. The sequenced sample was blood. DNA for the CDR3: TGTGCCAGCAGAGCGGGACAGGGTGGCACTGAAGCTTTCTTT. The encoded protein is CASRAGQGGTEAFF.